This TCR beta chain was captured by sequencing in a study of OX40 agonist ivuxolimab in advanced cancers. The study in broad terms: Ivuxolimab was an agonistic, fully human IgG2 monoclonal antibody directed against OX40 (CD134), a costimulatory receptor. Intravenous ivuxolimab was administered to patients every 2 weeks at six dose levels: 0.01, 0.1, 0.3, 1.5, 3 and 10 mg/kg. Of the roughly 53 patients in dose escalation, about 20 had hepatocellular carcinoma, some 15 had melanoma, 9 had renal cell carcinoma and 9 had head and neck cancer. In the dose-escalation cohort, around four fifths of patients were male, and the mean age was 60 years with a range of roughly 23 to 90. Patients were allowed to have had prior anti-PD-1, anti-PD-L1 or anti-CTLA-4 therapy, and less than 45% of the dose-escalation patients had previously received checkpoint inhibitors. Partial responses occurred in three dose-escalation patients, of whom one had hepatocellular carcinoma and two had cutaneous melanoma. Peripheral TCRbeta sequencing aimed to test whether ivuxolimab altered TCR sequence diversity and caused clonal T-cell expansion. The monotherapy dose-escalation portion (N of about 49 patients) of the phase I ivuxolimab trial is reported in the paper. Overall study results and their limits: On average, CD8+ T cells showed more expanded clones than CD4+ T cells after ivuxolimab. Low levels of normalized T-cell clonal expansion were also seen in some patients who did not respond. The antigen specificity of the clonally expanded peripheral T cells was not determined. In the 0.1-3.0 mg/kg groups, partial responders were among the patients with the lowest normalized peripheral clonal expansion, particularly in CD8+ T cells. At doses of 0.1 to 3.0 mg/kg, clonal expansion of both CD4+ and CD8+ T cells in blood was seen between baseline and week 6.

Patients with a history of autoimmune disease or receiving systemic immunosuppression were excluded from the trial. In every dose cohort, peripheral blood was drawn for TCR sequencing at baseline, cycle 4 day 1, and cycle 7 day 1. The samples were drawn from a first-in-human, open-label, multicenter phase I dose-escalation trial of ivuxolimab. Adults with locally advanced or metastatic melanoma, renal cell carcinoma, hepatocellular carcinoma or head and neck squamous cell carcinoma were enrolled in the trial. Before TCR sequencing, CD4+ T cells and CD8+ T cells were sorted from peripheral blood as separate populations. For sequencing of the TCRbeta CDR3 region, genomic DNA was extracted from the sorted cells. The immunoSEQ Assay was used to sequence the TCRbeta CDR3 regions. This immuneACCESS table, as held by TCRdb, lists in-frame sequences with V and J called but not all clones. Of the missing ones, under half trace to an unresolved V gene in checked studies; the others have no known cause. The sample contains around 69,000 clones, around 86% of them found a single time. The biggest ten clones account for approximately 3.1% of the sample.

From its cysteine to its phenylalanine, the CDR3 spans 16 amino acids. Only CDR3 DNA is held: 48 bases, read in frame from base 1. CDR1 is given as SGHNT and CDR2 as YENEEA, both from the germline V gene. Trimming accounts for 5 bases at V and 4 bases at J, while the number of junction bases matched to no gene is 6. On this clone: It has no known antigen specificity. Base qualities were left out, and no much larger clone turns up one base away.

Specimen: CD4+ or CD8+ T cells sorted from blood, collected in a trial of the OX40 agonist ivuxolimab. Recombination joined TRBV11-3 with TRBJ2-2; TRBD2 fits 11 bases in the junction. This TCR derives from an adult with an advanced solid tumor such as melanoma, head and neck, liver or kidney cancer. Here is the DNA: TGTGCCAGCAGCGCCGGACTAGCGGGTGGCACCGGGGAGCTGTTTTTT. Its protein reads: CASSAGLAGGTGELFF.